Presented here are 12 T cell receptor beta chains from one specimen sequenced in a study of OX40 agonist ivuxolimab in advanced cancers. The data were produced by immunoSEQ multiplex PCR, yet TCRdb's version contains in-frame clones alone and is incomplete. The repertoire holds roughly 5,700 clones, with roughly 90% as singletons. This specimen was CD4+ or CD8+ T cells sorted from blood, taken in a trial of the OX40 agonist ivuxolimab. The receptors originated from an adult with an advanced solid tumor such as melanoma, head and neck, liver or kidney cancer.

The V and J genes are TRBV7-8 and TRBJ1-5; D unresolved. The germline V gene encodes CDR1 SGHVS and CDR2 FQNEAQ. CDR3 length: 13 residues. Trimming pared 1 base from V and 8 bases from J, leaving 9 bases between. In nucleotides, the CDR3 is TGTGCCAGCAGCTTAGACCCTGAGGAGCCCCAGCATTTT. This encodes CASSLDPEEPQHF.

The chain has TRBV6-4 and TRBJ2-7; 9 positions agree with TRBD2. CDR1 and CDR2 from the germline V gene are MRHNA and SNTAGT. V lost 4 bases to trimming and J lost 6 bases; unmatched junction nucleotides: 4. The length of the CDR3 is 13 residues. As DNA, the CDR3 is TGTGCCAGCAGTGTTGATAGCGGGAGCGAGCAGTACTTC. It yields the protein CASSVDSGSEQYF.

The chain has TRBV28 and TRBJ2-5; weak D call: TRBD1 (5 bases). Germline V CDR1 and CDR2: MDHEN, SYDVKM. The CDR3 totals 15 residues. Trimming removed 3 bases from V and 1 base from J, with 12 bases in between. The CDR3 DNA reads as TGTGCCAGCAGTTTGGGCGGCCAGGGCCAAGAGACCCAGTACTTC. It specifies CASSLGGQGQETQYF. The full variable domain, completed using reference TRBV28 and TRBJ2-5, is DVKVTQSSRYLVKRTGEKVFLECVQDMDHENMFWYRQDPGLGLRLIYFSYDVKMKEKGDIPEGYSVSREKKERFSLILESASTNQTSMYLCASSLGGQGQETQYFGPGTRLLVL.

CDR3 region: CASSLPPGQGQYTIYF. The DNA of the CDR3 is TGTGCCAGCAGCTTACCCCCGGGACAGGGGCAATACACCATATATTTT. The chain couples TRBV7-9 to TRBJ1-3, with 10 bases matching TRBD1. The V gene end was trimmed by 2 bases and the J gene end by 8 bases; junction bases not matched to a gene: 9. CDR3 length: 16 residues. Germline loops: CDR1 SEHNR, CDR2 FQNEAQ (reference sequence).

The V call is TRBV6-6, the J call TRBJ2-2, with 11 bases lining up with TRBD1. CDR1 is MNHNY, CDR2 SVGAGI, per germline (reference sequence). The V segment lost 7 bases and the J segment 4 bases; nucleotides outside the gene matches: 5. The CDR3 loop spans 15 amino acids. CDR3 sequence (DNA): TGTGCCAGCACCCGGACAGGGGGCCGCACCGGGGAGCTGTTTTTT. This gives the protein CASTRTGGRTGELFF.

The J gene is TRBJ2-4, the V gene TRBV9; D is possibly TRBD2 (5 bases). CDR1 is SGDLS, CDR2 YYNGEE, per germline. The CDR3 is 13 residues long. V dropped 2 bases and J dropped 8 bases, with 11 bases sitting between them. CDR3 nucleotides: TGTGCCAGCAGCGTCTCCGGGGAAGACATTCAGTACTTC. As protein: CASSVSGEDIQYF.

The genes are TRBV27 and TRBJ1-1, with D possibly matching TRBD1 (5 bases). CDR1 and CDR2 (germline): MNHEY, SMNVEV (reference sequence). V gave up 8 bases and J gave up 7 bases, with 11 bases separating them. This CDR3 is built from 11 residues. This CDR3 is CASFLGVEAFF. Written as DNA, the CDR3 is TGTGCCAGCTTCTTAGGGGTTGAAGCTTTCTTT.

This chain uses TRBV27 with TRBJ2-1; D ambiguous. The germline V and J ends were trimmed by 11 bases and 4 bases, with 9 bases remaining between them. The CDR3 is made up of 11 amino acids. Germline V CDR1 and CDR2: MNHEY, SMNVEV (reference sequence). The CDR3 coding sequence is TGTGCCGCCGAAGGGTACAATGAGCAGTTCTTC. Amino acids: CAAEGYNEQFF.

The chain couples TRBV2 to TRBJ2-2; D might be TRBD1 (5 bases). V dropped 6 bases and J dropped 4 bases, with 12 bases sitting between them. The CDR3 has 14 amino acids. The germline gives CDR1 SNHLY, CDR2 FYNNEI. The CDR3 is CASSPGRGTGELFF. In nucleotides, the CDR3 is TGTGCCAGCAGCCCGGGTAGGGGCACCGGGGAGCTGTTTTTT.

The rearrangement uses TRBV19 and TRBJ2-1; 12 nucleotides agree with TRBD2. The ends lost 6 bases at V and 4 bases at J; junction bases unmatched: 7. This CDR3 region has 16 residues. CDR1 is LNHDA, CDR2 SQIVND, per germline (reference sequence). CDR3 nucleotides: TGTGCCAGTAGCCCCGTCGGACTAGCGGGGTACAATGAGCAGTTCTTC. Protein sequence: CASSPVGLAGYNEQFF.

This chain links TRBV5-6 with TRBJ2-2; D is uncertain. Germline CDR1 reads SGHDT; CDR2 reads YYEEEE. Trimming took 0 bases from V and 5 from J, leaving 5 bases between them. There are 13 residues in the CDR3. CDR3 sequence: CASSLAGTGELFF. DNA of the CDR3: TGTGCCAGCAGCTTGGCCGGGACCGGGGAGCTGTTTTTT.

This clone has a single count. J is TRBJ1-1 and V is TRBV7-3, with D possibly TRBD1 on 6 matching bases. Germline CDR1 is SGHTA and CDR2 is FQGTGA. Trimming cost V 2 bases and J 7 bases, with 11 bases left between them. CDR3 length: 13 residues. CDR3 residues: CASSLQGSNEAFF. CDR3 sequence (DNA): TGTGCCAGCAGCTTACAGGGGAGCAATGAAGCTTTCTTT.